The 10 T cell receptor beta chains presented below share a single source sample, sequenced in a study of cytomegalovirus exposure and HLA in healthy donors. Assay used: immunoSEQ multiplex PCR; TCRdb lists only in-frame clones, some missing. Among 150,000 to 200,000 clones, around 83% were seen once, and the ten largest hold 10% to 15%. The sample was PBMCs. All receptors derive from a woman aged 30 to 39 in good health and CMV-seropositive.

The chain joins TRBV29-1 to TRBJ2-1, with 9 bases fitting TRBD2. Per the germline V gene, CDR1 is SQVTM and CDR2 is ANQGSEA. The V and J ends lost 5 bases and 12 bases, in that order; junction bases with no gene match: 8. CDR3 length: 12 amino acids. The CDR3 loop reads CSVYSGSRGQFF. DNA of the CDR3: TGCAGCGTTTATAGCGGGAGCAGGGGGCAGTTCTTC.

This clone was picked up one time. CDR3 residues: CASSYERQETQYF. The CDR3 DNA sequence: TGTGCCAGCAGTTATGAGAGACAAGAGACCCAGTACTTC. The rearrangement links TRBV6-6 to TRBJ2-5; D unresolved. Germline values: CDR1 MNHNY, CDR2 SVGAGI (reference sequence). The V end was cut by 3 bases, the J end by 2 bases, with 7 bases between. This CDR3 is built from 13 residues.

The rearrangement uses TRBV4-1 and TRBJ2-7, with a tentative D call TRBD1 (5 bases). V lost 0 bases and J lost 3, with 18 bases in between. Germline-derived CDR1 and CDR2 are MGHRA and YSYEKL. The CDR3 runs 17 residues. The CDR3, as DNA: TGCGCCAGCAGCCAAGATTCTTATTGGCAGGGAATCTACGAGCAGTACTTC. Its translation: CASSQDSYWQGIYEQYF.

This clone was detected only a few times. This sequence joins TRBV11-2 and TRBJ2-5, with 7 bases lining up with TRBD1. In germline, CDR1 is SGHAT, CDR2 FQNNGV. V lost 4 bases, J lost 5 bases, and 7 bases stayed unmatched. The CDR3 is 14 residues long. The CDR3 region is CASSSDRVRETQYF. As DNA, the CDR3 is TGTGCCAGCAGCTCCGACAGGGTTCGGGAGACCCAGTACTTC.

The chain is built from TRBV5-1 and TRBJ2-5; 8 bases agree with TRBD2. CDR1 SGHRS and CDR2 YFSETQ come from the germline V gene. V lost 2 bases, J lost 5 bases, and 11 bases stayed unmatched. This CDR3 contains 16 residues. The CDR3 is CASSLITSGLGETQYF. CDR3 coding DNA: TGCGCCAGCAGCTTAATAACTAGCGGTCTTGGTGAGACCCAGTACTTC.

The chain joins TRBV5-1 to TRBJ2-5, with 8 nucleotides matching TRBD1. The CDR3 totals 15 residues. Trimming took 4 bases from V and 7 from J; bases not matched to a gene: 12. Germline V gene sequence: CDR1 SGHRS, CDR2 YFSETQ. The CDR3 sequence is CASSREQGGGGTQYF. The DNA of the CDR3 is TGCGCCAGCAGCCGTGAACAGGGGGGTGGCGGGACCCAGTACTTC.

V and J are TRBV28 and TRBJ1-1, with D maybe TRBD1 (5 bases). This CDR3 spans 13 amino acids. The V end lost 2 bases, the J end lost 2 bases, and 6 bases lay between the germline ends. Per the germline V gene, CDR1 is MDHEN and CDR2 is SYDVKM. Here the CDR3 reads CASSLRGNTEAFF. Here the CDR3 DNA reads TGTGCCAGCAGTTTAAGGGGAAACACTGAAGCTTTCTTT. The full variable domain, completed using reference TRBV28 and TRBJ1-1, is DVKVTQSSRYLVKRTGEKVFLECVQDMDHENMFWYRQDPGLGLRLIYFSYDVKMKEKGDIPEGYSVSREKKERFSLILESASTNQTSMYLCASSLRGNTEAFFGQGTRLTVV.

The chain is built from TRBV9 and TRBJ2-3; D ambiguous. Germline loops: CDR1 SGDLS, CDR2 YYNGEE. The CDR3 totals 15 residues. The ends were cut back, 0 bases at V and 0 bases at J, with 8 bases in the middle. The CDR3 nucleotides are TGTGCCAGCAGCGTAGACCCAAGCAGCACAGATACGCAGTATTTT. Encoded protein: CASSVDPSSTDTQYF.

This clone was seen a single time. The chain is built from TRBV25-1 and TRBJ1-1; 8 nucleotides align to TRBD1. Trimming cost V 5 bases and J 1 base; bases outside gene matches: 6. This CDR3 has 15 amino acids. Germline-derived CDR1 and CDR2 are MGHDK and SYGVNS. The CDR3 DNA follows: TGTGCCAGCAGTTTCCGGGGGACAGGGAACACTGAAGCTTTCTTT. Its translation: CASSFRGTGNTEAFF.

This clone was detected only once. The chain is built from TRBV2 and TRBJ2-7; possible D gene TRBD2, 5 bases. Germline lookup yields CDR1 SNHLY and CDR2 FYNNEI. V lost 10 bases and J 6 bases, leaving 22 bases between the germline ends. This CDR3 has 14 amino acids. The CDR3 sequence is CATRTGVRVSEQYF. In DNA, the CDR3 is TGTGCCACCCGGACTGGAGTCCGGGTATCCGAGCAGTACTTC.